The sequence of this T cell receptor beta chain was determined in a study of Ad26.COV2.S vaccination and SARS-CoV-2 variants. Study summary: Administration of Ad26.COV2.S was intramuscular, either once or twice 56 days apart.

TCRdb keeps only in-frame clones here, not all; method: immunoSEQ multiplex PCR. The table lists 440,000 or so clones, 90% of them singletons, with approximately 4.5% in the top ten. Deletions cut 4 bases from V and 4 bases from J, with 17 bases between. The CDR3 totals 15 residues. Germline lookup yields CDR1 SGHDT and CDR2 YYEEEE. The treatment: some 19 received Ad26.COV2.S at low or high dose, single or two shots; five or six received placebo; per-sample allocation not given. It was on day 63 after the first vaccine or placebo injection that samples were taken. V and J are TRBV5-6 and TRBJ1-2, with D maybe TRBD1 (5 bases). The source of this sequence is a person aged 18-65 years who received the Ad26.COV2.S COVID-19 vaccine or a placebo. This specimen was peripheral blood, taken in a trial of Ad26.COV2.S vaccine versus placebo. The CDR3 spells CASSPGDGRGYGYTF. In nucleotides, the CDR3 is TGTGCCAGCAGCCCCGGGGACGGACGCGGCTATGGCTACACCTTC.